This is a list of T cell receptor beta chains from one sample in a study of T-cell reconstitution after alpha-beta-depleted transplantation in children. MiXCR was run by TCRdb on the PCR reads, yielding one entry per CDR3 protein. The data contain around 200,000 distinct CDR3 sequences, about 6.8% of them seen just once; the ten biggest clones take up about 2.9%. The sample consisted of PBMCs from the stem cell graft donor, taken from the stem cell graft. These receptor sequences come from a human donor who donated a stem cell graft to a child with Wiskott-Aldrich syndrome. Each CDR3 is given with its conserved first and last residue.

TRBV5-5,TRBJ1-2,CASSVTGGASGYTF
TRBV6-5,TRBJ2-7,CASRATGSSPAYEQYF
TRBV10-3,TRBJ2-6,CAISWGSSPSGANVLTF
TRBV24-1,TRBJ1-5,CATSEPGQGNQPQHF
TRBV29-1,TRBJ1-2,CSVDGQGSDGYTF
TRBV7-2,TRBJ2-7,CASRSTSGYSYEQYF
TRBV6-2/TRBV6-3,TRBJ2-5,CASSYSRTDRETQYF
TRBV20-1,TRBJ2-6,CSALRSGANVLTF
TRBV20-1,TRBJ1-2,CSVRREGHYGYTF
TRBV27,TRBJ1-5,CASSHIVDSNQPQHF
TRBV7-9,TRBJ2-1,CASSLVSASSYNEQFF
TRBV20-1,TRBJ1-2,CSASGQGGYTF
TRBV18,TRBJ1-3,CASSSDRGPAGNTIYF
TRBV6-1,TRBJ2-1,CASSRSGTHYNEQFF
TRBV20-1,TRBJ2-1,CSARVGGSTPYNEQFF
TRBV18,TRBJ1-1,CASSQGGDTEAFF
TRBV29-1,TRBJ1-2,CSVEQYYGYTF
TRBV29-1,TRBJ2-6,CSVVLGTGWNSGANVLTF
TRBV6-1,TRBJ1-1,CASSDLTEAFF
TRBV12-3/TRBV12-4,TRBJ1-1,CASRQGSAEAFF
TRBV15,TRBJ1-5,CATSRPTGTISNQPQHF
TRBV12-3/TRBV12-4,TRBJ1-1,CANNFGGEAFF
TRBV5-1,TRBJ2-7,CASSLAKGLDEQYF
TRBV24-1,TRBJ2-5,CATSGNSGSQQETQYF
TRBV5-4,TRBJ2-1,CASSLGGAGGFNEQFF
TRBV5-8,TRBJ2-7,CASSLLTRPTGEQYF
TRBV12-3/TRBV12-4,TRBJ2-3,CASSAATRSQRYF
TRBV10-3,TRBJ2-1,CAISGVRTGSYNEQFF
TRBV29-1,TRBJ1-2,CSVEFESVGANYGYTF
TRBV7-8,TRBJ2-1,CASSLAARPLDNEQFF
TRBV5-1,TRBJ2-1,CASSLDLAGSYNEQFF
TRBV20-1,TRBJ1-1,CSARFPGDRGRHTEAFF
TRBV6-5,TRBJ1-2,CASSYGNGQANYGYTF
TRBV5-1,TRBJ2-7,CASSRDRYYEQYF
TRBV12-3/TRBV12-4,TRBJ2-7,CASSRGNRAYEQYF
TRBV10-2,TRBJ2-7,CASSPGLGAYEQYF
TRBV28,TRBJ2-7,CASSLSLLRDNYEQYF
TRBV9,TRBJ1-1,CASSPGPANTEALF
TRBV7-6,TRBJ1-5,CASSLGPGRKVHQPQHF
TRBV5-1,TRBJ1-5,CASSLRPTGTGSNQPQHF
TRBV5-1,TRBJ2-7,CASSGESYEQYF
TRBV12-3/TRBV12-4,TRBJ2-2,CASRGQLTGELFF
TRBV20-1,TRBJ1-5,CSAARINQPQHF
TRBV20-1,TRBJ2-3,CSARDHKISTDTQYF
TRBV7-9,TRBJ1-4,CASSLFIGQGYEKLFF
TRBV6-5,TRBJ1-1,CASTKYTEAFF
TRBV7-2,TRBJ2-1,CASSTLAGAEQFF
TRBV3-1,TRBJ1-5,CASSHGRVRQPQHF
TRBV3-1,TRBJ2-1,CASSQELAGANEQFF
TRBV7-9,TRBJ1-1,CATGQGDGGAFF
TRBV18,TRBJ1-1,CASSPKGNRAFF
TRBV2,TRBJ2-7,CASLRIKTYEQYF
TRBV7-9,TRBJ2-1,CASRNLSSYNEQFF
TRBV6-2/TRBV6-3,TRBJ1-1,CASRKVLTRLTEAFF
TRBV5-1,TRBJ2-7,CASSFSGQSYEQYF
TRBV9,TRBJ2-1,CASSVVGGSSYNEQFF
TRBV24-1,TRBJ2-1,CATSDFRFNNEQFF
TRBV7-2,TRBJ2-1,CASSYTATERNEQFF
TRBV20-1,TRBJ2-5,CSARDRWRAQETQYF
TRBV12-3/TRBV12-4,TRBJ1-1,CASSLTQGENTEAFF